This is a list of T cell receptor beta chains from one sample in a study of shared clonotypes between healthy human individuals. Only in-frame clones appear in the TCRdb table, and some are missing; sequencing was by immunoSEQ multiplex PCR. Found here are millions of clones, approximately 93% of them singletons; the top ten hold 0.35% to 0.45%. The sample comprised naive CD4+ T cells from PBMCs. The receptors stem from a man aged 18 to 29 in good health. Some clones in this sample may be carry-over from other donors' samples. Each CDR3 is given with its conserved first and last residue. D genes are given only for firm matches. Size is stated for part of the rows, as once, few or many counts, or as a class when the clone is expanded.

>TRBJ1-1|TRBV5-4|-|-
TGTGCCAGCAGCCCCATGAGGGGATCGGGGAACACTGAAGCTTTCTTT
CASSPMRGSGNTEAFF
>TRBJ2-7|TRBV7-2|TRBD2|-
TGTGCCAGCAGCTTAGTAGCGGGGGGTTCCTACGAGCAGTACTTC
CASSLVAGGSYEQYF
>TRBJ2-7|TRBV5-6|-|-
TGTGCCAGCGCTCAGGGGATAGGATCCTACGAGCAGTACTTC
CASAQGIGSYEQYF
>TRBJ1-1|TRBV28|-|-
TGTGCCAGCAGTTTGATGCAGCCTGGTGTTGACACTGAAGCTTTCTTT
CASSLMQPGVDTEAFF
>TRBJ1-5|TRBV28|-|-
TGTGCCAGCGTCAGGTCCGGGGTTAGGACCCAGCATTTT
CASVRSGVRTQHF
>TRBJ2-7|TRBV15|TRBD1|once
TGTGCCACCAGCAGAGATAGTAGGGACAGGGCAATGGAGCAGTACTTC
CATSRDSRDRAMEQYF
>TRBJ1-1|TRBV20-1|-|-
TGCAGTGCTAGGGCTTACACTGAAGCTTTCTTT
CSARAYTEAFF
>TRBJ2-7|TRBV7-2|-|-
TGTGCCAGCAGCCGAACAGGGTACGAGCAGTACTTC
CASSRTGYEQYF
>TRBJ1-5|TRBV5-5|-|-
TGTGCCAGCAGCTTGCTAGGCCTCAATCAGCCCCAGCATTTT
CASSLLGLNQPQHF
>TRBJ2-1|TRBV7-9|TRBD2|-
TGTGCCAGCAGCCCCCCTAGCGGGAGGGCCTTCGGGGTCAATGAGCAGTTCTTC
CASSPPSGRAFGVNEQFF
>TRBJ2-1|TRBV11-3|-|-
TGTGCCAGCAGTTTAGGGGGACTTTACCAGTTCTTC
CASSLGGLYQFF
>TRBJ2-1|TRBV27|TRBD2|once
TGTGCCAGCACCTGGGGCGGGGAGGGATACAATGAGCAGTTCTTC
CASTWGGEGYNEQFF
>TRBJ1-1|TRBV27|-|-
TGTGCCAGCAGTTGGGACATTATCGGGACACCCGAAAAGAACACTGAAGCTTTCTTT
CASSWDIIGTPEKNTEAFF
>TRBJ1-1|TRBV6-1|-|once
TGTGCCAGCAGGCAGGGCTTGAACACTGAAGCTTTCTTT
CASRQGLNTEAFF